This is a list of T cell receptor beta chains from one sample in a study of a mutant IDH1 vaccine in newly diagnosed glioma. The antigens these receptors bind are not known. Generated by immunoSEQ multiplex PCR, the TCRdb table keeps only in-frame clones and is missing some. The data show some 62,000 clones, with 80% to 85% seen just once and 3.5% to 4.5% held by the top ten. The material sequenced was PBMCs, taken from a glioma patient whose treatment included an IDH1 peptide vaccine. These receptors originate from a man younger than 40 with glioma. Both conserved end residues are part of each CDR3. The D gene is left open where the match is weak. Rows give clone size only sometimes, using once, few, many, or a class for an expanded clone.

d_gene	abundance	j_gene	v_gene	CDR3nt	CDR3aa
TRBD2	.	TRBJ2-1	TRBV29-1	TGCAGCGAGGGGACTAGCGGGGCATACAATGAGCAGTTCTTC	CSEGTSGAYNEQFF
.	.	TRBJ1-6	TRBV27	TGTGCCAGCAGTTTCGCATTAAATTCACCCCTCCACTTT	CASSFALNSPLHF
.	once	TRBJ2-5	TRBV5-6	TGTGCCAGCAGTCTGGGGGCTGGGGGCGTGGCGAGGTGGAAGTACTTC	CASSLGAGGVARWKYF
.	.	TRBJ2-2	TRBV5-1	TGCGCCAGCAGCCTCGAGGAGAACACCGGGGAGCTGTTTTTT	CASSLEENTGELFF
.	.	TRBJ1-2	TRBV15	TGTGCCACCAGCTTAGGGAACAGGCACTATGGCTACACCTTC	CATSLGNRHYGYTF
TRBD2	.	TRBJ2-7	TRBV27	TGTGCCAGCAGCCCCCGGGGGGGGAGTGGAAACGAGCAGTACTTC	CASSPRGGSGNEQYF
TRBD1	.	TRBJ2-3	TRBV7-9	TGTGCCAGCAGACCTGGGTTTAGGGACAGGGGGCAAGCAGATACGCAGTATTTT	CASRPGFRDRGQADTQYF
TRBD1	.	TRBJ2-1	TRBV6-4	TGTGCCAGCAGTGATTCTTACAGGGGGACCTACAATGAGCAGTTCTTC	CASSDSYRGTYNEQFF
.	once	TRBJ1-4	TRBV5-1	TGCGCCAGCAGCTTTCAAGTACAGGGAGTAGCAACTAATGAAAAACTGTTTTTT	CASSFQVQGVATNEKLFF
.	.	TRBJ2-7	TRBV7-6	TGTGCCGTGCAGGGGCCAGGCTACGAGCAGTACTTC	CAVQGPGYEQYF
TRBD1	.	TRBJ1-1	TRBV28	TGTGCCAGCACCCCTTTCCGGGACAGGGCCACTGAAGCTTTCTTT	CASTPFRDRATEAFF
.	.	TRBJ2-5	TRBV28	TGTGCCAGCAGGGGGCAGGTTTTAGAGACCCAGTACTTC	CASRGQVLETQYF
.	.	TRBJ2-6	TRBV7-6	TGTGCCAGCAGCCCGGACCCAAGGCCACTCTTAACCGGGGCCAACGTCCTGACTTTC	CASSPDPRPLLTGANVLTF
.	.	TRBJ1-3	TRBV11-2	TGTGCCAGCAGCTTAGAAACTGGCTCTGGAAACACCATATATTTT	CASSLETGSGNTIYF
.	.	TRBJ2-3	TRBV27	TGTGCCAGCGCCCCCGGGACTCTGGGCACAGATACGCAGTATTTT	CASAPGTLGTDTQYF
.	.	TRBJ1-4	TRBV14	TGTGCCAGCAGCCCCCCGGGCTCAACTAATGAAAAACTGTTTTTT	CASSPPGSTNEKLFF
TRBD2	.	TRBJ2-1	TRBV13	TGTGCCAGCAGCTCGCCAATCTCTAGCGGGGGGCACAATGAGCAGTTCTTC	CASSSPISSGGHNEQFF